This T cell receptor beta chain originates from a study of tumor-infiltrating lymphocytes in oesophageal squamous cell carcinoma. Trimming removed 1 base from V and 3 bases from J, with 13 bases in between. The CDR3 runs 16 residues. Per the germline V gene, CDR1 is SGHTA and CDR2 is FQGNSA. One entry per CDR3 protein, called by TCRdb with MiXCR from the reads. The sample holds 11,000 or so distinct CDR3 sequences, around 60% seen once. The genes are TRBV7-2 and TRBJ2-1; a possible D gene is TRBD1 (6 bases). The source of this sequence is a female donor with esophageal squamous cell carcinoma. Sequenced input: blood. CDR3 nucleotides: TGTGCCAGCAGCTTAGGTGGCAGGGGAAGCTACAATGAGCAGTTCTTC. Translation gives CASSLGGRGSYNEQFF.